The rows below give T cell receptor beta chains drawn from one sample of a study of cytotoxic CD8 clonotypes in ibrutinib-treated CLL. TCRdb keeps only in-frame clones here, not all; method: immunoSEQ multiplex PCR. The table lists 53,000 or so clones, approximately 50% of them singletons. Sequenced material: PBMCs, taken at disease progression, from a patient treated with ibrutinib. The receptor source for this set is a human donor with chronic lymphocytic leukemia. The CDR3 runs from the conserved cysteine through the conserved F or W. A D gene is named only where the DNA matches it firmly. Size is stated for part of the rows, as once, few or many counts, or as a class when the clone is expanded.

>TRBV6-5|-|-|TRBJ1-4
TGTGCCAGCAGTTACAGCTTCACGTCTGAAAAACTGTTTTTT
CASSYSFTSEKLFF
>TRBV6-6|-|-|TRBJ1-2
TGTGCCAGCAGTTACCCCTGGACAGCCAACTATGGCTACACCTTC
CASSYPWTANYGYTF
>TRBV9|TRBD1|-|TRBJ1-1
TGTGCCAGCAGCGTAGTACAGGGGGGCTCTGAAGCTTTCTTT
CASSVVQGGSEAFF
>TRBV5-5|-|few|TRBJ2-1
TGTGCCAGCAGCTTAAGGGTCCTACGCGATGAGCAGTTCTTC
CASSLRVLRDEQFF
>TRBV4-2|TRBD2|-|TRBJ2-3
TGTGCCAGCAGCCTTGGGACTAGCGGGAGTGACACAGATACGCAGTATTTT
CASSLGTSGSDTDTQYF
>TRBV28|-|-|TRBJ1-2
TGTGCCAGCGGATTTATGGCCTCGGGCTATGGCTACACCTTC
CASGFMASGYGYTF
>TRBV5-1|-|-|TRBJ2-3
TGCGCCAGCAGCTTGGGGGGATTCGCAGATACGCAGTATTTT
CASSLGGFADTQYF
>TRBV18|TRBD1|few|TRBJ1-6
TGTGCCAGCTCGGGACAGGGAAGTTCACCCCTCCACTTT
CASSGQGSSPLHF
>TRBV29-1|TRBD1|-|TRBJ1-2
TGCAGCGTCAGCCTACAGGGGGAGGCCTATGGCTACACCTTC
CSVSLQGEAYGYTF
>TRBV6-5|-|-|TRBJ1-1
TGTGCCAGCAGTTACGATCCGGGGAGGAACACTGAAGCTTTCTTT
CASSYDPGRNTEAFF
>TRBV6-5|-|-|TRBJ2-7
TGTGCCAGCAGTTACCCCCAGGGGGGGTACTACGAGCAGTACTTC
CASSYPQGGYYEQYF
>TRBV6-1|TRBD1|-|TRBJ2-2
TGTGCCAGCAGTGAATACCGAACGACAGGGCTCGGGGAGCTGTTTTTT
CASSEYRTTGLGELFF
>TRBV7-9|-|few|TRBJ1-1
TGTGCCAGCAGCCGTACGTCAGGGGAGAACACTGAAGCTTTCTTT
CASSRTSGENTEAFF
>TRBV30|-|-|TRBJ2-7
TGTGCCTGGAGTCCAGGTTCGGGGGAGCAGTACTTC
CAWSPGSGEQYF
>TRBV30|-|-|TRBJ1-3
TGTGCCTGGGATTTGGGCGGAAACACCATATATTTT
CAWDLGGNTIYF
>TRBV28|TRBD1|-|TRBJ1-5
TGTGCCAGCAGTTTTTTCTGGGGTCAGGGGGGTCATCAGCCCCAGCATTTT
CASSFFWGQGGHQPQHF
>TRBV6-5|TRBD2|-|TRBJ2-7
TGTGCCAGCAGTTACTCGGGACTAGGATCCTACGAGCAGTACTTC
CASSYSGLGSYEQYF
>TRBV30|-|-|TRBJ1-1
TGTGCCTGGAGTCAGCAGGGGTATGCGGCTTTCTTT
CAWSQQGYAAFF
>TRBV10-2|-|-|TRBJ1-5
TGCGCCAGCAGTGAGTCAGGTCGTAATCAGCCCCAGCATTTT
CASSESGRNQPQHF
>TRBV30|TRBD1|-|TRBJ2-2
TGTGCCTGGATGTGGACAGGGGGTTCCGGGGAGCTGTTTTTT
CAWMWTGGSGELFF
>TRBV19|TRBD1|-|TRBJ1-2
TGTGCCAGTAGTATAACCCGTCTATGGACAGGGGGCAACTATGGCTACACCTTC
CASSITRLWTGGNYGYTF
>TRBV7-9|TRBD1|-|TRBJ1-2
TGTGCCAGCACCTTACGGGACAGGGCCTATGGCTACACCTTC
CASTLRDRAYGYTF
>TRBV12-5|TRBD2|many|TRBJ2-7
TGTGCTAGTGGGACTAGCGGACCCCTTGAGCAGTACTTC
CASGTSGPLEQYF
>TRBV7-2|TRBD1|few|TRBJ1-3
TGTGCCAGCAGAGCACAGGGGGCGGCTGGAAACACCATATATTTT
CASRAQGAAGNTIYF
>TRBV4-1|TRBD1|many|TRBJ2-4
TGCGCCAGCAGCCAAGACTGGGACAGTCGGAACATTCAGTACTTC
CASSQDWDSRNIQYF
>TRBV6-5|-|few|TRBJ2-1
TGTGCCACCAGAGGAGGGGGAAACAATGAGCAGTTCTTC
CATRGGGNNEQFF
>TRBV4-3|TRBD2|-|TRBJ2-7
TGCGCCAGCAGCCAAGTCCTTAGCGGGGACTACGAGCAGTACTTC
CASSQVLSGDYEQYF
>TRBV30|-|-|TRBJ2-7
TGTGCCTGGAGTGTACGGGTTGACTACGAGCAGTACTTC
CAWSVRVDYEQYF
>TRBV6-5|TRBD1|many|TRBJ2-7
TGTGCCAGCAGTAGGGGACAGCGGCAATACGAGCAGTACTTC
CASSRGQRQYEQYF
>TRBV7-2|-|-|TRBJ2-1
TGTGCCAGCAGCTTCGACGGGAGCTACAATGAGCAGTTCTTC
CASSFDGSYNEQFF
>TRBV9|-|-|TRBJ2-3
TGTGCCAGCAGCGTAGCCAGGGACACAGATACGCAGTATTTT
CASSVARDTDTQYF
>TRBV19|-|few|TRBJ2-7
TGTGCCAGTAGTATCCGTGCTACAGATTCCTACGAGCAGTACTTC
CASSIRATDSYEQYF
>TRBV19|TRBD1|few|TRBJ1-5
TGTGCCAGTAGTTCAACCGGGACAGGGGCGGAGCCCCAGCATTTT
CASSSTGTGAEPQHF
>TRBV30|-|-|TRBJ2-7
TGTGCCTGGAGTCCGGCTAGTGGGTACGAGCAGTACTTC
CAWSPASGYEQYF
>TRBV5-4|-|-|TRBJ1-1
TGTGCCAGCAGCCTCGGCTGGCAGGGCGGCGCTTTCTTT
CASSLGWQGGAFF
>TRBV9|-|-|TRBJ2-3
TGTGCCAGCAGCCTCGGGCGGGGATCAGATACGCAGTATTTT
CASSLGRGSDTQYF
>TRBV30|-|-|TRBJ2-4
TGTGCCTGGAGTTCCGGGACCCCTGGAAACATTCAGTACTTC
CAWSSGTPGNIQYF
>TRBV19|TRBD1|-|TRBJ1-4
TGTGCCAGTACCCAACAGGGGGGCAACGAAAAACTGTTTTTT
CASTQQGGNEKLFF
>TRBV5-1|-|-|TRBJ2-3
TGCGCCAGCAGGAGATCAGAGACCCGGGATACGCAGTATTTT
CASRRSETRDTQYF
>TRBV18|-|-|TRBJ1-2
TGTGCCAGCTCACCCGGTGGGGGGGACTATGGCTACACCTTC
CASSPGGGDYGYTF
>TRBV4-2|-|-|TRBJ2-7
TGTGCCAGCAGCCAAGACGTCAGGGACTACGAGCAGTACTTC
CASSQDVRDYEQYF
>TRBV5-6|-|-|TRBJ2-1
TGTGCCAGCAGCTTGACAGTACTTAATGAGCAGTTCTTC
CASSLTVLNEQFF